The 24 T cell receptor beta chains presented below share a single source sample, sequenced in a study of blood T cell repertoires in COVID-19. Generated by immunoSEQ multiplex PCR, the TCRdb table keeps only in-frame clones and is missing some. The profile shows around 430,000 clones, approximately 90% of them singletons. Specimen: PBMCs or T cells enriched from blood (not recorded which). All receptors derive from a woman aged 45-59 years who had recovered from COVID-19.

The CDR3: CASSSGLVTSDTQYF. The CDR3 bases are TGCGCCAGCAGCTCGGGACTAGTCACGTCAGATACGCAGTATTTT. The chain employs TRBV5-1 and TRBJ2-3, with 8 bases matching TRBD2. V lost 3 bases to trimming and J lost 4 bases; unmatched junction nucleotides: 7. Germline V gene sequence: CDR1 SGHRS, CDR2 YFSETQ. The CDR3 has 15 residues.

V gene TRBV2 combines with J gene TRBJ2-7; tentatively, D is TRBD1 (5 bases). The CDR3 has 15 residues. V was clipped by 5 bases and J by 2 bases, with 16 bases between them. Germline loops: CDR1 SNHLY, CDR2 FYNNEI. The CDR3 nucleotides are TGTGCCAGCAGTTCAAGCAGGGCGCAAACCTACGAGCAGTACTTC. Translated, it gives CASSSSRAQTYEQYF.

The rearrangement uses TRBV3-1 (or the pseudogene TRBV3-2) and TRBJ2-2; maybe TRBD2 (5 bases). The CDR3 spans 15 residues. Trimming left V 3 bases short and J 1 base short, with 9 bases between. Germline assignment: CDR1 LGHDT and CDR2 YNNKEL (reference sequence). CDR3 bases: TGTGCCAGCAGCCACAAGGGAGTGAACACCGGGGAGCTGTTTTTT. It codes for CASSHKGVNTGELFF.

J is TRBJ2-1 and V is TRBV4-1, with D possibly matching TRBD1 (6 bases). Trimming removed 1 base from V and 8 bases from J, with 15 bases in between. The germline V gene has CDR1 MGHRA and CDR2 YSYEKL. CDR3 length: 15 residues. CDR3 loop: CASSQGRAGEHEQFF. CDR3 nucleotides: TGCGCCAGCAGCCAAGGTCGGGCAGGGGAACATGAGCAGTTCTTC.

The V and J genes are TRBV25-1 and TRBJ1-5, with TRBD1 matching 8 bases. Per the germline V gene, CDR1 is MGHDK and CDR2 is SYGVNS. The CDR3 consists of 16 residues. V was pared by 4 bases and J by 4 bases, with 9 bases of the junction left unmatched. The CDR3 nucleotides are TGTGCCAGCAGTGCATCAGACAGGGGCCTAAATCAGCCCCAGCATTTT. Translated: CASSASDRGLNQPQHF.

The rearrangement links TRBV28 to TRBJ1-6; D unclear. Trimming removed 8 bases from V and 14 bases from J, with 19 bases in between. The CDR3 sequence is 13 residues long. Per germline, CDR1 MDHEN and CDR2 SYDVKM. The CDR3 nucleotides are TGTGCCAGCGCCTCAGTGGCAGACGGGGCCCTCCACTTT. Amino acid sequence: CASASVADGALHF.

V usage is TRBV30 and J usage is TRBJ1-1, with unresolved D. Per the germline V gene, CDR1 is GTSNPN and CDR2 is SVGIG (reference sequence). CDR3 size: 13 residues. V lost 4 bases to trimming and J lost 6 bases, with 15 bases between them. The CDR3 DNA is TGTGCCTGGACAGCGGGATGGCGGGCTGAAGCTTTCTTT. Its translation: CAWTAGWRAEAFF.

The chain carries TRBV6-1 and TRBJ1-4; D possibly corresponds to TRBD1 (6 bases). The V end was cut by 2 bases, the J end by 5 bases, with 12 bases between. Germline V gene lookup returns CDR1 MNHNS and CDR2 SASEGT. The CDR3 extends over 15 amino acids. Here the CDR3 DNA reads TGTGCCAGCAGTGAATTTGGGACACTAAATGAAAAACTGTTTTTT. This translates into CASSEFGTLNEKLFF.

The chain employs TRBV28 and TRBJ1-5; the D gene is possibly TRBD1 (6 bases). Germline V gene data show CDR1 as MDHEN and CDR2 as SYDVKM. This CDR3 contains 14 residues. Trimming removed 5 bases from V and 2 bases from J, with 10 bases in between. CDR3: CASSPNRGNQPQHF. The DNA for the CDR3 is TGTGCCAGCAGTCCCAACAGGGGCAATCAGCCCCAGCATTTT.

The rearrangement links TRBV2 to TRBJ2-5; a possible D gene is TRBD2 (5 bases). Per germline, CDR1 SNHLY and CDR2 FYNNEI. Trimming shortened V by 8 bases and J by 5 bases, and 18 bases separated the two germline ends. The CDR3 is 14 amino acids. The CDR3 here is CASRPEAFPETQYF. CDR3 coding DNA: TGTGCCAGCCGCCCGGAGGCGTTCCCCGAGACCCAGTACTTC.

The chain couples TRBV24-1 to TRBJ1-2; D might be TRBD1 (5 bases). Germline V gene data show CDR1 as KGHDR and CDR2 as SFDVKD. V lost 5 bases to trimming and J lost 8 bases, with 14 bases between them. This CDR3 comprises 13 residues. The CDR3 reads CATSGGQGMGYTF. In DNA form, the CDR3 reads TGTGCCACCAGTGGTGGCCAGGGCATGGGCTACACCTTC.

V is TRBV19 and J is TRBJ1-3; maybe TRBD1 (6 bases). The CDR3 consists of 17 residues. Germline values: CDR1 LNHDA, CDR2 SQIVND (reference sequence). Trimming removed 3 bases from V and 0 bases from J, with 15 bases in between. The CDR3 loop is CASSIPTGLSSGNTIYF. The CDR3 nucleotides read TGTGCCAGTAGTATTCCGACAGGATTAAGCTCTGGAAACACCATATATTTT.

The V call is TRBV30, the J call TRBJ1-5, with unresolved D. This CDR3 comprises 13 residues. From germline, CDR1 is GTSNPN and CDR2 SVGIG (reference sequence). Deletions cut 6 bases from V and 0 bases from J, with 9 bases between. The CDR3 DNA follows: TGTGCCTGCGAGGGAAATAGCAATCAGCCCCAGCATTTT. Translated: CACEGNSNQPQHF.

The chain carries TRBV11-1 and TRBJ1-4, with TRBD1 identical over 7 bases. CDR1 and CDR2 (germline): SGHAT, FQDESV (reference sequence). CDR3 size: 15 residues. V was pared by 6 bases and J by 0 bases, with 4 bases of the junction left unmatched. The chain's CDR3 is CASRPGTATNEKLFF. For the CDR3, the DNA is TGTGCCAGCAGACCCGGGACAGCAACTAATGAAAAACTGTTTTTT.

The chain combines TRBV21-1 with TRBJ1-6; the D call of TRBD1 is as the table states it, not checked on the DNA. TRBV21-1 is deemed a pseudogene. The CDR3 spans 15 residues. CDR3 sequence reads: CASSSGTGIGSPLHF. The DNA of the CDR3 is TGTGCCAGCAGCAGCGGGACAGGGATAGGTTCACCCCTCCACTTT.

The V call is TRBV30, the J call TRBJ2-7, with D perhaps TRBD2 (5 bases). Trimming took off 5 bases at V and 4 bases at J, with 18 bases between the two ends. The CDR3 is made up of 14 amino acids. The germline V gene has CDR1 GTSNPN and CDR2 SVGIG (reference sequence). CDR3 sequence (DNA): TGTGCCTGGTCCCACGGCAACGGGGAGTACGAGCAGTACTTC. Its translation is CAWSHGNGEYEQYF.

With respect to this clone: Germline and junction disagree at one end, which may indicate a read error. The chain recombines TRBV5-1 with TRBJ1-2; 9 nucleotides align to TRBD1. There are 14 residues in the CDR3. The germline V gene encodes CDR1 SGHRS and CDR2 YFSETQ. The CDR3 coding sequence is TGCGCCAGCAGCTCCCCGGGACAGGGTGAAGTACGAGTCTTC. This gives the protein CASSSPGQGEVRVF.

J is TRBJ1-1 and V is TRBV11-3; D is unresolved. The ends were cut back, 2 bases at V and 7 bases at J, with 11 bases in the middle. The CDR3 contains 13 residues. The germline V gene encodes CDR1 SGHNT and CDR2 YENEEA. CDR3 bases: TGTGCCAGCAGCTTAAACAGATTCAGTGAAGCTTTCTTT. Protein product: CASSLNRFSEAFF.

V is TRBV6-5 and J is TRBJ1-5; no clear D. CDR3 size: 13 residues. V lost 6 bases and J 4 bases, leaving 10 bases between the germline ends. Germline values: CDR1 MNHEY, CDR2 SVGAGI. As DNA, the CDR3 is TGTGCCAGCAGAATCGGACTGAATCAGCCCCAGCATTTT. It translates to CASRIGLNQPQHF.

The genes are TRBV9 and TRBJ1-1; TRBD1 matches 10 bases. The V and J ends lost 4 bases and 1 base, in that order; junction bases with no gene match: 7. CDR1 is SGDLS and CDR2 is YYNGEE in the germline V gene. The CDR3 is 16 residues long. The CDR3 here is CASSTGQGITNTEAFF. The CDR3 DNA reads TGTGCCAGCAGCACGGGACAGGGGATAACGAACACTGAAGCTTTCTTT.

This chain uses TRBV7-2 with TRBJ1-2; D perhaps matches TRBD1 (6 bases). The V gene's germline CDR1 is SGHTA and CDR2 FQGNSA. There are 12 residues in the CDR3. Trimming shortened V by 5 bases and J by 11 bases, and 15 bases separated the two germline ends. CDR3 DNA: TGTGCCAGCAGCCTCGTCGGACAGCGTTACACCTTC. Amino acids: CASSLVGQRYTF.

Only a few counts were recorded for this clone. The rearrangement joins TRBV28 to TRBJ1-1, with D unclear. CDR1 and CDR2 (germline): MDHEN, SYDVKM. There are 14 residues in the CDR3. V shed 3 bases and J shed 6 bases, with 14 bases lying between them. CDR3 DNA sequence: TGTGCCAGCAGTTTTTTCGGCCTCCGGGCTGAAGCTTTCTTT. Its translation: CASSFFGLRAEAFF.

The chain joins TRBV10-2 to TRBJ2-2; TRBD2 matches 9 bases. This CDR3 is built from 16 residues. In germline, CDR1 is WSHSY, CDR2 SAAADI. J was trimmed by 3 bases and V by 6 bases; bases with no gene match: 8. CDR3 bases: TGCGCCAGCAGGGGCCCCCTAGCGGGGTACACCGGGGAGCTGTTTTTT. It is translated as CASRGPLAGYTGELFF.

The genes are TRBV28 and TRBJ2-1; D remains ambiguous. CDR1 MDHEN and CDR2 SYDVKM come from the germline V gene. CDR3 size: 10 residues. Trimming took off 11 bases at V and 10 bases at J, with 12 bases between the two ends. CDR3 residues: CAHGYAEQFF. The CDR3 bases are TGTGCCCACGGGTATGCAGAGCAGTTCTTC.